This T cell receptor beta chain originates from a study of PD-L1 blockade in urothelial cancer. Study summary: Bladder-origin urothelial cancer in males covered about 85% of the 29 patients.

Trimming took 4 bases from V and 7 from J, leaving 17 bases between them. This CDR3 has 15 amino acids. Germline lookup yields CDR1 SGHRS and CDR2 YFSETQ. Time point specified: pretreatment peripheral blood. Method: immunoSEQ multiplex PCR; TCRdb's copy keeps in-frame clones and lacks some. The repertoire holds about 130,000 clones, with 70% to 85% as singletons. This specimen consisted of PBMCs, obtained around atezolizumab (anti-PD-L1) treatment. This TCR came from a man aged 50-60 years with urothelial cancer. The chain is built from TRBV5-1 and TRBJ1-4; D gene unclear. CDR3 coding DNA: TGCGCCAGCAGCCCCTCAGGCCAAAGTGGTGAAAAACTGTTTTTT. Translating gives CASSPSGQSGEKLFF.